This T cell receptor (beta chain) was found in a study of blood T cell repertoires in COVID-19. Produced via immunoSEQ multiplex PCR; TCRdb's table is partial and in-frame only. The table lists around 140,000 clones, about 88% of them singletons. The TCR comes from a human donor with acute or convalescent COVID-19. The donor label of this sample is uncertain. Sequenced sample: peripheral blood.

In nucleotides, the CDR3 is TGTGCCAGCTCACCACGGGGGGGCGAGACTGAAGCTTTCTTT. Its protein is CASSPRGGETEAFF. The chain couples TRBV18 to TRBJ1-1; D is perhaps TRBD1 (6 bases). The germline CDR1 and CDR2 sequences are KGHSH and LQKENI. Trimming shortened V by 1 base and J by 5 bases, and 11 bases separated the two germline ends. The CDR3 covers 14 residues.